This TCR beta chain derives from a study of T-cell memory formation after mild COVID-19. TCRdb redid the calling of the 5' RACE reads with MiXCR, one entry per CDR3 protein. Of about 360,000 distinct CDR3 sequences detected, 13% appear once; the ten largest clones hold 20% to 25%. Unmatched junction bases numbered 10, after V lost 3 bases and J lost 3 bases. The CDR3 length is 17 residues. Germline CDR1 LGHNA, CDR2 YNFKEQ. General study findings and limits: The finding that pre-infection memory included some responding clones suggested that cross-reactive memory joined. CD4+ contracting clones lay mainly in CM and EM, CD8+ ones in EMRA.

On this clonotype itself: The antigen is not known.

The clonotype comes from a man aged 18 to 30 who had mild COVID-19 (a few samples of this study predate the infection). Cell type and time point are not known. The sequencing input was PBMCs or a T cell subset sorted from them (not recorded which). The genes are TRBV4-2 and TRBJ1-5; 8 bases agree with TRBD1. This chain's CDR3 is CASSHPDPTGANQPQHF. In nucleotides, the CDR3 is TGTGCCAGCAGCCATCCCGATCCGACAGGGGCCAATCAGCCCCAGCATTTT.